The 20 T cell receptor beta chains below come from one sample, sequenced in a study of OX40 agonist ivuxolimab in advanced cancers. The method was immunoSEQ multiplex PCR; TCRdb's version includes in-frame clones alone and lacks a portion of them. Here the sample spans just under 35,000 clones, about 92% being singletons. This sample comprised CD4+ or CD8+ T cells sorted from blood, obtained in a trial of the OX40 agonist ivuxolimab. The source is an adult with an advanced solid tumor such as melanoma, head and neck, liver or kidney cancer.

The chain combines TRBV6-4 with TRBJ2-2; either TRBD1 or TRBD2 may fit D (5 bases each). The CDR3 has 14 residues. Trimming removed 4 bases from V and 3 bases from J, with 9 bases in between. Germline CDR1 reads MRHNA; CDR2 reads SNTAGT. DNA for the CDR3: TGTGCCAGCAGTGCGGTGGGGGACACCGGGGAGCTGTTTTTT. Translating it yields CASSAVGDTGELFF.

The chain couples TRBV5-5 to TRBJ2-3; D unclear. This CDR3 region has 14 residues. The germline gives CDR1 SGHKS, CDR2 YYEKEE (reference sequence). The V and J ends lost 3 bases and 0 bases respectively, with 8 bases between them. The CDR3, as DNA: TGTGCCAGCAGCTACCAGATTAGCACAGATACGCAGTATTTT. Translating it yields CASSYQISTDTQYF. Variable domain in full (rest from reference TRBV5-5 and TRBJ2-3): DAGVTQSPTHLIKTRGQQVTLRCSPISGHKSVSWYQQVLGQGPQFIFQYYEKEERGRGNFPDRFSARQFPNYSSELNVNALLLGDSALYLCASSYQISTDTQYFGPGTRLTVL.

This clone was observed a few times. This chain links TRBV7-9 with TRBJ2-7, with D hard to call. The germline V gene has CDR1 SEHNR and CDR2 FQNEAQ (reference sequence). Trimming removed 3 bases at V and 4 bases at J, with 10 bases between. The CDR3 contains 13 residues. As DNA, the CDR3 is TGTGCCAGCAGCTTGGAACAATCTTACGAGCAGTACTTC. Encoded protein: CASSLEQSYEQYF. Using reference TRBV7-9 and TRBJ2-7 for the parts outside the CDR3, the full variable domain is DTGVSQNPRHKITKRGQNVTFRCDPISEHNRLYWYRQTLGQGPEFLTYFQNEAQLEKSRLLSDRFSAERPKGSFSTLEIQRTEQGDSAMYLCASSLEQSYEQYFGPGTRLTVT.

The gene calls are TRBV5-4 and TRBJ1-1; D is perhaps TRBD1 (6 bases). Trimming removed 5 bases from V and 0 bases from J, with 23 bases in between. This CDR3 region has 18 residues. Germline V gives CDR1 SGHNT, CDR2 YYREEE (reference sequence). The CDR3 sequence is CASRRRTEMGGMNTEAFF. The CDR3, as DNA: TGTGCCAGCAGACGGAGGACAGAAATGGGGGGGATGAACACTGAAGCTTTCTTT.

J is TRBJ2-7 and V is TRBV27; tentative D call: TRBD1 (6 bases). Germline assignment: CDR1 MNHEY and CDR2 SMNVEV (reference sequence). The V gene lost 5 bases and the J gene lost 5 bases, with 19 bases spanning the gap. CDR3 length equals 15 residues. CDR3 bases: TGTGCCAGCAGTCCCTCGGGGCAGGGGTGGGACGAGCAGTACTTC. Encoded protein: CASSPSGQGWDEQYF.

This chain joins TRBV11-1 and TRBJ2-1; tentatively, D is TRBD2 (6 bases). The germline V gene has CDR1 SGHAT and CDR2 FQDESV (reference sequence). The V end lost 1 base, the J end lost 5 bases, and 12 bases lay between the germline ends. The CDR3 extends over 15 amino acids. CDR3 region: CASSLDGGLDNEQFF. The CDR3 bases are TGTGCCAGCAGCTTAGATGGGGGACTGGACAATGAGCAGTTCTTC.

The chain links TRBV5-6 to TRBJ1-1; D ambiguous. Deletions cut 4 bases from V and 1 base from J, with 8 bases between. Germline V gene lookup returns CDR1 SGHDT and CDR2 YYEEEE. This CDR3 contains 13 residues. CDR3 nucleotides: TGTGCCAGCAGCGAGGTCGGGAACACTGAAGCTTTCTTT. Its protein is CASSEVGNTEAFF.

CDR3 in DNA: TGTGCCAGCTCAGTGGGAGGGGGAGTCTACGAGCAGTACTTC. Its protein product is CASSVGGGVYEQYF. V is TRBV6-1 and J is TRBJ2-7, with D possibly TRBD2 on 7 matching bases. Deletions cut 8 bases from V and 3 bases from J, with 17 bases between. The germline gives CDR1 MNHNS, CDR2 SASEGT. The CDR3 extends over 14 amino acids.

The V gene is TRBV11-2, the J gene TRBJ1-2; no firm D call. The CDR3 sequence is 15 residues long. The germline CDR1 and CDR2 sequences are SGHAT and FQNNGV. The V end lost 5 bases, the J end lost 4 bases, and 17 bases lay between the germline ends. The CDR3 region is CASSLAPIAGYGYTF. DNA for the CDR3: TGTGCCAGCAGCCTAGCTCCCATCGCTGGCTATGGCTACACCTTC.

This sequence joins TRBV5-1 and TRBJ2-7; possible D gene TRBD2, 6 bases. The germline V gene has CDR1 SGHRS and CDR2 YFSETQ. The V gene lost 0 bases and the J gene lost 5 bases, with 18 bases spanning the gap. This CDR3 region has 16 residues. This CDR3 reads CASSLGFGGEVNEQYF. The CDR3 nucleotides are TGCGCCAGCAGCTTGGGGTTTGGAGGGGAGGTAAACGAGCAGTACTTC. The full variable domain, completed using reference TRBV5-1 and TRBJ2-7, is KAGVTQTPRYLIKTRGQQVTLSCSPISGHRSVSWYQQTPGQGLQFLFEYFSETQRNKGNFPGRFSGRQFSNSRSEMNVSTLELGDSALYLCASSLGFGGEVNEQYFGPGTRLTVT.

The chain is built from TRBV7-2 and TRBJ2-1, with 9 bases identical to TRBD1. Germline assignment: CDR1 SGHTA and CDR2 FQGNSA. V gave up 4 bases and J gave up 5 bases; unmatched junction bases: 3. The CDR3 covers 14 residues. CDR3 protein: CASSSRTGDNEQFF. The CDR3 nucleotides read TGTGCCAGCAGCTCCCGGACAGGGGACAATGAGCAGTTCTTC.

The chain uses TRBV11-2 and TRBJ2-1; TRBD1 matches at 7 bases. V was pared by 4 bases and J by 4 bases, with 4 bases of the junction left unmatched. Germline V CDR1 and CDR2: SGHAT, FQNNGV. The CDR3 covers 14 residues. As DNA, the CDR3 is TGTGCCAGCAGCTCCTTGGACAGGTACAATGAGCAGTTCTTC. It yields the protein CASSSLDRYNEQFF.

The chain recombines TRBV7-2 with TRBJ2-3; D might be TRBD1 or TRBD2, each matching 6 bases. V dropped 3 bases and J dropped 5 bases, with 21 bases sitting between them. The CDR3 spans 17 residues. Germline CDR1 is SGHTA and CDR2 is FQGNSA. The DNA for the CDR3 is TGTGCCAGCAGCTTTCCGGAGGAGGGGGAGGAGGTAGATACGCAGTATTTT. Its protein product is CASSFPEEGEEVDTQYF.

CDR3 sequence: CAIRYAGELFF. The CDR3 DNA is TGTGCCATCAGGTACGCCGGGGAGCTGTTTTTT. The chain uses TRBV10-3 and TRBJ2-2; D gene unclear. Germline V CDR1 and CDR2: ENHRY, SYGVKD. V gave up 6 bases and J gave up 6 bases, with 5 bases separating them. The CDR3 loop spans 11 amino acids.

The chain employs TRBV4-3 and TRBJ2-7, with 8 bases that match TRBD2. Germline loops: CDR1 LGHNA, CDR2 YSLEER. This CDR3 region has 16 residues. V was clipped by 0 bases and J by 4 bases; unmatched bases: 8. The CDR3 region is CASSQDWSGGLYEQYF. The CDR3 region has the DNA TGCGCCAGCAGCCAAGATTGGAGCGGGGGACTGTACGAGCAGTACTTC.

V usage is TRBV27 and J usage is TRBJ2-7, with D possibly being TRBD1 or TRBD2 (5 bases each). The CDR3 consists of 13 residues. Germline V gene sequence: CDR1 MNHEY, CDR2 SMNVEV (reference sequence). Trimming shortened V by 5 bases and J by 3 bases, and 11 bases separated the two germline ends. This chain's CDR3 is CASSPGTDYEQYF. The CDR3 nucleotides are TGTGCCAGCAGTCCCGGGACGGACTACGAGCAGTACTTC.

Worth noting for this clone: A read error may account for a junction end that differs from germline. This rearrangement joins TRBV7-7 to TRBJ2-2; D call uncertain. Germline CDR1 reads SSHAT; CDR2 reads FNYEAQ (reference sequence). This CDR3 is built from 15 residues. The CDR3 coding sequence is TGTGCTAGCACCCCCGGATGGGGTAACACCGGGGAGCTGTTTTTT. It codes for CASTPGWGNTGELFF.

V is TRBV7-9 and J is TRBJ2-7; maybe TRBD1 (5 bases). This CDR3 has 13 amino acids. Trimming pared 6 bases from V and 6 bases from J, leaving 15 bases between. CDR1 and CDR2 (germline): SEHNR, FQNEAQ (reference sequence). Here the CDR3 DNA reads TGTGCCAGCAGATCCGGACAAAACTCCGAGCAGTACTTC. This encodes CASRSGQNSEQYF.

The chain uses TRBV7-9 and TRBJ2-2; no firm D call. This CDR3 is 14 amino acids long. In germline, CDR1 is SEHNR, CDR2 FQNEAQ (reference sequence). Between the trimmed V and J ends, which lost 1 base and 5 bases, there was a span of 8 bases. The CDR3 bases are TGTGCCAGCAGCTTAGTTCCCGGGACCGGGGAGCTGTTTTTT. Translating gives CASSLVPGTGELFF.

Written as DNA, the CDR3 is TGTGCCAGCAGTGAGGGGACAGGGACGAATTCACCCCTCCACTTT. Its translation is CASSEGTGTNSPLHF. The V and J genes are TRBV2 and TRBJ1-6; 9 bases match TRBD1. This CDR3 comprises 15 residues. Germline V gene data show CDR1 as SNHLY and CDR2 as FYNNEI. The J segment lost 7 bases and the V segment lost 3 bases, leaving 4 bases of the junction unmatched.